This TCR beta chain was identified during a study of blood T cell repertoires in COVID-19. Study in general: In each case, the material was cDNA or gDNA derived from T cells, B-cell-depleted T cells, or PBMCs.

Profiled with immunoSEQ multiplex PCR; TCRdb holds only in-frame clones, not every one. The sample records fewer than 350,000 clones, around nine tenths being singletons. This clone has just one count. Germline V lookup: CDR1 SNHLY, CDR2 FYNNEI. Trimming cost V 2 bases and J 5 bases, with 12 bases left between them. This CDR3 is built from 14 residues. The chain has TRBV2 and TRBJ1-1; D may be TRBD1 (6 bases). Sequencing input: peripheral blood. The source of this sequence is a woman in her sixties with COVID-19, enrolled during active disease. The CDR3 DNA is TGTGCCAGCAGTGAACTACAGGGAATAACTGAAGCTTTCTTT. Translation gives CASSELQGITEAFF.